Following are 10 T cell receptor beta chains from one sample sequenced in a study of response to subunit inactivated influenza vaccine. TCRdb re-called the RT-PCR reads through MiXCR, storing one row per CDR3 protein. The table has under 800,000 distinct CDR3 sequences, about 15% seen once. The specimen comprised PBMCs from blood, sampled around two weeks before vaccination. These receptors were obtained from a man in his fifties who received an inactivated influenza vaccine.

This clonotype appeared many times. The genes are TRBV12-3 or TRBV12-4 and TRBJ1-1; 11 bases match TRBD1. This CDR3 region has 13 residues. Unmatched junction bases numbered 6, after V lost 5 bases and J lost 10 bases. The CDR3, as DNA: TGTGCCAGCAGTCCCGGACAGGGGGCGGTAGCTTTCTTT. Residues: CASSPGQGAVAFF.

There are a few counts of this clonotype. The rearrangement joins TRBV5-5 to TRBJ2-2, with TRBD1 matching over 9 bases. The ends lost 0 bases at V and 4 bases at J; junction bases unmatched: 7. CDR1 is SGHKS, CDR2 YYEKEE, per germline (reference sequence). The CDR3 contains 17 residues. The CDR3 coding sequence is TGTGCCAGCAGCTTGGCTTCGACAGGGGGTGCCACCGGGGAGCTGTTTTTT. Translating gives CASSLASTGGATGELFF.

This clonotype was recorded many times. V usage is TRBV7-9 and J usage is TRBJ1-1; D possibly corresponds to TRBD1 (5 bases). This CDR3 is 11 amino acids long. V dropped 8 bases and J dropped 6 bases, with 10 bases sitting between them. The germline gives CDR1 SEHNR, CDR2 FQNEAQ (reference sequence). The CDR3 is CASLVGAEAFF. CDR3 sequence (DNA): TGTGCCAGCTTAGTGGGGGCTGAAGCTTTCTTT.

The CDR3 spells CASGGGAQPQHF. CDR3 coding DNA: TGTGCCAGCGGCGGGGGGGCTCAGCCCCAGCATTTT. This chain links TRBV25-1 with TRBJ1-5; TRBD1 might be the D (6 bases). There are 12 residues in the CDR3. V shed 8 bases and J shed 6 bases, with 11 bases lying between them. CDR1 and CDR2 (germline): MGHDK, SYGVNS.

This clonotype was seen only a few times. The V call is TRBV29-1, the J call TRBJ2-3; D is possibly TRBD1 (5 bases). This CDR3 has 14 amino acids. Germline loops: CDR1 SQVTM, CDR2 ANQGSEA. V was clipped by 3 bases and J by 2 bases, with 12 bases between them. In DNA, the CDR3 is TGCAGCGTTGATAGGCAGGGCAACACAGATACGCAGTATTTT. Protein sequence: CSVDRQGNTDTQYF.

The CDR3 bases are TGTGCCACCAGCAGAGTTCCGGGGGGGGCTAAAGATGAGCAGTTCTTC. It specifies CATSRVPGGAKDEQFF. The chain combines TRBV15 with TRBJ2-1, with 8 bases matching TRBD2. The CDR3 is 16 residues long. The germline V gene has CDR1 LNHNV and CDR2 YYDKDF (reference sequence). Trimming cost V 1 base and J 8 bases; bases outside gene matches: 10.

This clonotype has just a few counts. V and J are TRBV25-1 and TRBJ2-3, with 10 bases identical to TRBD2. The CDR3 consists of 15 residues. J gave up 4 bases and V 5 bases, and 6 bases lay outside the gene matches. The germline gives CDR1 MGHDK, CDR2 SYGVNS. The CDR3 reads CASSPLAGVADTQYF. The CDR3 nucleotides are TGTGCCAGCAGTCCCCTAGCGGGAGTAGCAGATACGCAGTATTTT.

Only a few counts were recorded for this clonotype. V and J are TRBV6-1 and TRBJ2-1; TRBD2 matches 11 bases. The germline V gene has CDR1 MNHNS and CDR2 SASEGT. Germline trimming cut 7 bases from V and 3 bases from J; bases unmatched to any gene: 5. The CDR3 contains 15 residues. The CDR3 is CASTGTSGVYNEQFF. The CDR3 DNA is TGTGCCAGCACAGGGACTAGCGGCGTCTACAATGAGCAGTTCTTC.

This chain links TRBV7-2 with TRBJ1-6; 8 bases fit TRBD1. The CDR3 sequence is 17 residues long. Per the germline V gene, CDR1 is SGHTA and CDR2 is FQGNSA. J was trimmed by 0 bases and V by 5 bases; bases with no gene match: 6. The CDR3 nucleotides read TGTGCCAGCAGCACCCGACAGGGGAGCTCCTATAATTCACCCCTCCACTTT. This codes for CASSTRQGSSYNSPLHF.

This chain uses TRBV19 with TRBJ2-1; D is uncertain. V lost 3 bases and J lost 2, with 14 bases in between. The CDR3 is 16 residues long. CDR1 is LNHDA, CDR2 SQIVND, per germline (reference sequence). The DNA for the CDR3 is TGTGCCAGTAGTATGGGTCGAGTTGGCGCCTACAATGAGCAGTTCTTC. It codes for CASSMGRVGAYNEQFF. Complete variable domain (other parts from reference TRBV19 and TRBJ2-1): DGGITQSPKYLFRKEGQNVTLSCEQNLNHDAMYWYRQDPGQGLRLIYYSQIVNDFQKGDIAEGYSVSREKKESFPLTVTSAQKNPTAFYLCASSMGRVGAYNEQFFGPGTRLTVL.